Below, 4 T cell receptor beta chains from the same sample are listed, as sequenced in a study of blood T cells in healthy people across ages (dated by TCRdb to about 2015). The receptor library was made with 5' RACE. Reads for this sample came from an Illumina HiSeq 2500. A second PCR of roughly 6 to 11 cycles was run with a J-beta primer mix and a sample-barcoded 5' primer. Through fastp at Q25 and MiXCR, TCRdb rebuilt clones from the public reads, retaining in-frame beta chains. Under each unique CDR3 protein, matching rows form one entry showing the most common genes and DNA. For this sample there are roughly 1.6 million distinct CDR3 sequences; 30% to 35% appear just once. The ten largest clones represent around 10% of the sample. The material sequenced was blood. Receptors were obtained from a woman in her twenties or thirties in good health.

This clonotype was counted ten times or more. This chain joins TRBV6-4 and TRBJ1-2, with D maybe TRBD1 (5 bases). V lost 2 bases and J 4 bases, leaving 8 bases between the germline ends. This CDR3 is built from 13 residues. From germline, CDR1 is MRHNA and CDR2 SNTAGT. The CDR3 bases are TGTGCCAGCAGTGACGACAGAGGCTATGGCTACACCTTC. As protein: CASSDDRGYGYTF.

The chain employs TRBV3-1 and TRBJ2-3; weak D call: TRBD2 (6 bases). Trimming took 5 bases from V and 4 from J, leaving 16 bases between them. The CDR3 is 15 amino acids. The germline gives CDR1 LGHDT, CDR2 YNNKEL (reference sequence). In nucleotides, the CDR3 is TGTGCCAGCAGCGAGACCTCCTGGAGGGCAGATACGCAGTATTTT. Translation: CASSETSWRADTQYF.

CDR3: CSVEAGGYTTDGYTF. CDR3 sequence (DNA): TGCAGCGTTGAGGCAGGGGGTTATACAACAGATGGCTACACCTTC. J is TRBJ1-2 and V is TRBV29-1; 7 nucleotides align to TRBD1. Germline-derived CDR1 and CDR2 are SQVTM and ANQGSEA. CDR3 size: 15 residues. Trimming cost V 3 bases and J 6 bases; bases outside gene matches: 13.

This chain uses TRBV7-3 with TRBJ2-3; D is unresolved. CDR3 length equals 15 residues. V was shortened by 0 bases and J by 4 bases, with 11 bases between the two germline ends. The germline CDR1 and CDR2 sequences are SGHTA and FQGTGA. The chain's CDR3 is CASSLTFTAADTQYF. The DNA of the CDR3 is TGTGCCAGCAGCTTAACGTTCACAGCCGCAGATACGCAGTATTTT.